This entry lists 5 T cell receptor beta chains sequenced from one sample in a study of T-cell memory formation after mild COVID-19. TCRdb re-derived calls from the 5' RACE reads in MiXCR, one entry per CDR3 protein. Found here are approximately 400,000 distinct CDR3 sequences, roughly a quarter of them singletons; the top ten hold about 10%. The sample consisted of PBMCs or a T cell subset sorted from them (not recorded which). The receptors were gathered from an adult woman who had mild COVID-19 (a few samples of this study predate the infection). Cell type and time point are not known.

The J gene is TRBJ1-1, the V gene TRBV6-6, with 10 nucleotides matching TRBD1. V shed 6 bases and J 4 bases; nucleotides not matched to a gene: 5. This CDR3 has 14 amino acids. Germline V lookup: CDR1 MNHNY, CDR2 SVGAGI (reference sequence). Here the CDR3 reads CASRLTGGFTEAFF. In nucleotides, the CDR3 is TGTGCCAGCAGGCTGACAGGGGGCTTCACTGAAGCTTTCTTT.

CDR3 coding DNA: TGTGCCAGCAGTCGCCGGGACAGAGACTATGCGGGCTACACCTTC. This gives the protein CASSRRDRDYAGYTF. The J gene is TRBJ1-2, the V gene TRBV6-2 or TRBV6-3, with 7 bases identical to TRBD1. With 5 bases clipped from V and 8 bases from J, the junction kept 14 bases outside the gene matches. Per the germline V gene, CDR1 is MNHEY and CDR2 is SVGEGT. CDR3 length: 15 residues.

The chain combines TRBV29-1 with TRBJ1-1; 7 bases agree with TRBD1. Trimming at V came to 5 bases and at J to 5 bases, leaving 8 bases not matched to a gene. Germline lookup yields CDR1 SQVTM and CDR2 ANQGSEA. The length of the CDR3 is 13 residues. The CDR3 is CSVQTGWETEAFF. DNA of the CDR3: TGCAGCGTTCAGACAGGGTGGGAGACTGAAGCTTTCTTT.

The chain combines TRBV14 with TRBJ2-1; no clear D gene. Germline-derived CDR1 and CDR2 are SGHDN and FVKESK. V lost 2 bases and J lost 3, with 8 bases in between. The CDR3 has 14 residues. CDR3 residues: CASSQNLYYNEQFF. CDR3 in DNA: TGTGCCAGCAGCCAAAACCTTTACTACAATGAGCAGTTCTTC. Supplemented by reference TRBV14 and TRBJ2-1, the full variable domain reads EAGVTQFPSHSVIEKGQTVTLRCDPISGHDNLYWYRRVMGKEIKFLLHFVKESKQDESGMPNNRFLAERTGGTYSTLKVQPAELEDSGVYFCASSQNLYYNEQFFGPGTRLTVL.

This clonotype turned up a few times. CDR3 sequence: CASSYQAGHEQFF. CDR3 bases: TGTGCCAGCAGTTATCAGGCAGGGCATGAGCAGTTCTTC. The V call is TRBV6-5, the J call TRBJ2-1, with D tentatively TRBD1 (5 bases). Per the germline V gene, CDR1 is MNHEY and CDR2 is SVGAGI. The CDR3 totals 13 residues. Deletions cut 3 bases from V and 8 bases from J, with 11 bases between.